Sequencing of this T cell receptor beta chain was carried out in a study of shared clonotypes between healthy human individuals. The germline V and J ends were trimmed by 1 base and 8 bases, with 8 bases remaining between them. The CDR3 extends over 12 amino acids. Germline values: CDR1 SGHAT, CDR2 FQNNGV. CD4+ cells yielded CD45RA+ naive and CD45RA-negative memory subsets. This clone was observed once. Only in-frame clones appear in the TCRdb table, and some are missing; sequencing was by immunoSEQ multiplex PCR. The repertoire consists of hundreds of thousands of clones, with around 78% occurring once and the leading ten covering roughly 1.9%.

The chain is built from TRBV11-2 and TRBJ1-1, with no clear D. Material for sequencing was memory CD4+ T cells sorted from blood. Subset meaning: CD45RA-negative fraction. The sequence came from a woman in her twenties or thirties in good health. CDR3 nucleotides: TGTGCCAGCAGCTTAGCGGGTCTCGAAGCTTTCTTT. Encoded protein: CASSLAGLEAFF.